Sequencing of this T cell receptor beta chain was carried out in a study of T-cell reconstitution after alpha-beta-depleted transplantation in children. Preparation of the TCRbeta library involved a method that used unique molecular identifiers. MiXCR, run by TCRdb on the PCR reads, gives a single entry per CDR3 protein. Of some 300,000 distinct CDR3 sequences listed, over 9% were seen once; the top ten hold about 2.3%. Trimming cost V 2 bases and J 1 base, with 8 bases left between them. Looked up from germline, CDR1 is SGHTA and CDR2 is FQGNSA. CDR3 length equals 14 residues. This clonotype was detected only a few times.

The J gene is TRBJ2-5, the V gene TRBV7-2; D unclear. The sample consisted of PBMCs from the stem cell graft donor, taken from the stem cell graft. The receptor was derived from a human donor who donated a stem cell graft to a child with acute lymphoblastic leukemia. The DNA of the CDR3 is TGTGCCAGCAGCTTAACCCGGGCCCAAGAGACCCAGTACTTC. Translating gives CASSLTRAQETQYF.